Listed here is a single TCR beta chain. Its cognate antigen is unknown. This entry comes from a study of cytomegalovirus exposure and HLA in healthy donors. Overall study results and limits: Among the CMV-associated chains, a few were confirmed in vitro as specific for CMV antigens. Most TCR sequences were seen very rarely across donors, but some public TCRs occurred in many.

The length of the CDR3 is 16 residues. CDR1 is ENHRY, CDR2 SYGVKD, per germline. V gave up 8 bases and J gave up 1 base; unmatched junction bases: 13. Sequenced by immunoSEQ multiplex PCR; TCRdb stores in-frame clones only, minus some. The top ten clones hold approximately 2.9% of a sample with about 110,000 clones, around 85% of them seen once. Input material: PBMCs. The chain recombines TRBV10-3 with TRBJ1-1, with 7 nucleotides matching TRBD1. The receptor was derived from a woman between 18 and 29 years old in good health and CMV-seronegative. The CDR3 DNA reads TGTGCCATCCCACCCCGAAACAGGGGAGGGAACACTGAAGCTTTCTTT. It translates to CAIPPRNRGGNTEAFF.